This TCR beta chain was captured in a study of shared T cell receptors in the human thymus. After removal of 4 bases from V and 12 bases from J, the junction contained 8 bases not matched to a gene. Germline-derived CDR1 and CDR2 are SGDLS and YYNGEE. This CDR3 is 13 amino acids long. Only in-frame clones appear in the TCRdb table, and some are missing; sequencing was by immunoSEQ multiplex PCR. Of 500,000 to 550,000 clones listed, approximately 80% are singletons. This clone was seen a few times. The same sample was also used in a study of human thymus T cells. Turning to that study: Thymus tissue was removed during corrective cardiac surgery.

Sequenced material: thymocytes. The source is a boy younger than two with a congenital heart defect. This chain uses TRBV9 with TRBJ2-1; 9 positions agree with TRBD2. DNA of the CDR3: TGTGCCAGCAGCTCCCTTAGCGGGAGTTGGCAGTTCTTC. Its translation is CASSSLSGSWQFF.